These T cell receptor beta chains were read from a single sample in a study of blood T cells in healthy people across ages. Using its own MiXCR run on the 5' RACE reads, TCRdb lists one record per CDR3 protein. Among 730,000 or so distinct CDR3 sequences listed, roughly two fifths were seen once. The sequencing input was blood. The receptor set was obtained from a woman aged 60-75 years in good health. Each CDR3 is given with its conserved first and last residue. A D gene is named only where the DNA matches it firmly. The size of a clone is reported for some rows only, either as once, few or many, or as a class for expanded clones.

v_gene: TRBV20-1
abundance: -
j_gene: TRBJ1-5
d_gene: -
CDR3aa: CSASLRTANQPQHF
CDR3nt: TGCAGTGCCAGTTTGAGGACAGCAAATCAGCCCCAGCATTTT

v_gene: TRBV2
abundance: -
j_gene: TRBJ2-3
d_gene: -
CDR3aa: CASRVLAGTDTQYF
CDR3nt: TGTGCCAGCAGGGTACTAGCAGGCACAGATACGCAGTATTTT

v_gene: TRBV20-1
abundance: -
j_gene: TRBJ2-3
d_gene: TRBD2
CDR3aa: CSARSTSESTDTQYF
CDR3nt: TGCAGTGCCCGGTCCACTAGCGAAAGCACAGATACGCAGTATTTT

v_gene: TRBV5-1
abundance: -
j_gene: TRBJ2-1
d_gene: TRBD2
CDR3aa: CASSHGTSGGGYSEQFF
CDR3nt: TGCGCCAGCAGCCATGGGACTAGCGGGGGGGGCTACAGTGAGCAGTTCTTC

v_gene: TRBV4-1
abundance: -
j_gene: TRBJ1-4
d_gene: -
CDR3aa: CASSQAAGTNEKLFF
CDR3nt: TGCGCCAGCAGCCAGGCCGCAGGGACTAATGAAAAACTGTTTTTT

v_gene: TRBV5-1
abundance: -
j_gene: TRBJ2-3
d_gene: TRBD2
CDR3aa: CASSLVAGATQYF
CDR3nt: TGCGCCAGCAGCTTGGTGGCGGGAGCTACGCAGTATTTT

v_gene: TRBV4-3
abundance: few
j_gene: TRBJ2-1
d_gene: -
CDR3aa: CASSQILGRLNEQFF
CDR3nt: TGCGCCAGCAGCCAAATCTTGGGCCGGCTTAATGAGCAGTTCTTC

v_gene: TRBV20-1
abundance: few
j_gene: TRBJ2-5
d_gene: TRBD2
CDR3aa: CSGSLAGVSEQYF
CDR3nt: TGCAGCGGTAGTCTGGCGGGAGTAAGTGAGCAGTACTTC

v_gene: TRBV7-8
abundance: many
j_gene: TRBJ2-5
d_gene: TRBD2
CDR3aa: CASRTSGMETQYF
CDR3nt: TGTGCCAGCCGCACTAGCGGCATGGAGACCCAGTACTTC

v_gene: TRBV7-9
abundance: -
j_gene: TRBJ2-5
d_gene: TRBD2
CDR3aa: CASSSAFNSAAGGGETQYF
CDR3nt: TGTGCCAGCAGCTCTGCCTTCAACTCGGCAGCGGGAGGCGGAGAGACCCAGTACTTC

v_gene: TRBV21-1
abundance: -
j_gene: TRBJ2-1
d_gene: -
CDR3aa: CASSKVDGTSVNEQFF
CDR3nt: TGTGCCAGCAGCAAAGTTGATGGGACTAGCGTAAATGAGCAGTTCTTC

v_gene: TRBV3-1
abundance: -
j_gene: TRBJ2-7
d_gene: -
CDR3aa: CASSHRVNEQYF
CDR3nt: TGTGCCAGCAGCCACAGGGTGAACGAGCAGTACTTC

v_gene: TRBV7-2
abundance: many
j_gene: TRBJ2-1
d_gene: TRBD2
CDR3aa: CASSLIGREWGEQFF
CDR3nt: TGTGCCAGCAGCTTAATCGGGCGGGAGTGGGGTGAGCAGTTCTTC